This T cell receptor beta chain was sequenced during a study of shared clonotypes between healthy human individuals. Study-level background: Each donor contributed plates that comprised three CD4 naive, three CD4 memory, two CD8 naive and one CD8 memory.

In the case of this clone: Its antigen remains unidentified.

Naive-designated CD8 cells lacked CD45RO, were positively enriched for CCR7, and omitted terminally differentiated effector memory CD45RA+ cells. This table comes from immunoSEQ multiplex PCR, and its TCRdb copy is limited to in-frame clones, with some not included. The table includes 2 million or so clones, around 96% detected once. Per the germline V gene, CDR1 is SEHNR and CDR2 is FQNEAQ (reference sequence). The CDR3 is made up of 15 amino acids. The V end lost 5 bases, the J end lost 1 base, and 11 bases lay between the germline ends. Study results and limitations: Despite large depth, rarefaction showed incomplete sorted-subset sequencing. A handful of donors showed sharing of roughly 5% of naive CD4 clonotypes.

Sequencing was done on a sample of naive CD8+ T cells sorted from blood. The TCR originated in a man between 18 and 29 years old in good health. The chain joins TRBV7-9 to TRBJ1-4; D remains ambiguous. CDR3 protein: CASSPPWGTNEKLFF. DNA for the CDR3: TGTGCCAGCAGCCCCCCGTGGGGAACTAATGAAAAACTGTTTTTT. Combining the CDR3 with reference TRBV7-9 and TRBJ1-4 gives the whole variable domain DTGVSQNPRHKITKRGQNVTFRCDPISEHNRLYWYRQTLGQGPEFLTYFQNEAQLEKSRLLSDRFSAERPKGSFSTLEIQRTEQGDSAMYLCASSPPWGTNEKLFFGSGTQLSVL.